Only a few counts were recorded for the clone carrying this T cell receptor (beta chain). TCRdb itself ran the 5' RACE reads through MiXCR, one entry per CDR3 protein. The sample consists of 200,000 to 250,000 distinct CDR3 sequences, under 8.5% of them appearing once. The data originate from a study of identical twins. Trimming cost V 11 bases and J 2 bases, with 18 bases left between them. This CDR3 contains 14 residues. Germline V gene sequence: CDR1 LGHNT, CDR2 FRNRAP. These data are also associated with another study on T cells expressing NK-cell markers.

The sequence came from a young woman in good health. The chain carries TRBV12-5 and TRBJ2-5; D is possibly TRBD1 or TRBD2 (5 bases each). Sequenced material: CD8+ T cells sorted from blood. CDR3 loop: CASRGGGIQETQYF. The CDR3 DNA reads TGTGCTTCGAGGGGTGGGGGAATACAAGAGACCCAGTACTTC.